The 32 T cell receptor beta chains presented below share a single source sample, sequenced in a study of cytomegalovirus exposure and HLA in healthy donors. The PCR contained 60 Vbeta and 13 Jbeta primers. Assay used: immunoSEQ multiplex PCR; TCRdb lists only in-frame clones, some missing. The profile shows 150,000 to 200,000 clones, around 78% of them singletons. Specimen: PBMCs. The receptors originated from a woman aged 45-65 years in good health and CMV-seropositive.

This chain joins TRBV2 and TRBJ1-5, with 7 bases identical to TRBD1. Germline lookup yields CDR1 SNHLY and CDR2 FYNNEI. V was pared by 5 bases and J by 2 bases, with 6 bases of the junction left unmatched. The CDR3 has 15 amino acids. For the CDR3, the DNA is TGTGCCAGCAGTCTACAGGGGAAGGGCAATCAGCCCCAGCATTTT. This encodes CASSLQGKGNQPQHF.

This clone was detected a few times. The DNA for the CDR3 is TGCGCCAGCAGCTTGGCGGACTTCTCCTACGAGCAGTACTTC. Its protein product is CASSLADFSYEQYF. V is TRBV5-1 and J is TRBJ2-7, with D maybe TRBD2 (5 bases). Trimming shortened V by 0 bases and J by 0 bases, and 7 bases separated the two germline ends. Germline values: CDR1 SGHRS, CDR2 YFSETQ. The CDR3 is made up of 14 amino acids.

CDR3 loop: CASSETQGGTQYF. CDR3 bases: TGTGCCAGCAGTGAAACTCAAGGGGGGACCCAGTACTTC. The chain uses TRBV6-1 and TRBJ2-5; weak D call: TRBD1 (6 bases). The V and J ends lost 2 bases and 7 bases respectively, with 11 bases between them. CDR3 length equals 13 residues. Germline-derived CDR1 and CDR2 are MNHNS and SASEGT.

Remarks on this clone: An end of the junction differs from the germline gene, which may be a read error. The rearrangement joins TRBV14 to TRBJ2-1, with 7 nucleotides matching TRBD1. The CDR3 has 12 residues. Germline V gene lookup returns CDR1 SGHDN and CDR2 FVKESK. The DNA of the CDR3 is TGTGCCAGCAGCCCCGGGACAGCTCGTTCGGTCTTC. This translates into CASSPGTARSVF. Complete variable domain (other parts from reference TRBV14 and TRBJ2-1): EAGVTQFPSHSVIEKGQTVTLRCDPISGHDNLYWYRRVMGKEIKFLLHFVKESKQDESGMPNNRFLAERTGGTYSTLKVQPAELEDSGVYFCASSPGTARSVFGPGTRLTVL.

The chain uses TRBV2 and TRBJ1-4, with D possibly TRBD1 on 5 matching bases. Germline V gives CDR1 SNHLY, CDR2 FYNNEI. This CDR3 contains 11 residues. V lost 4 bases and J lost 10, with 7 bases in between. In nucleotides, the CDR3 is TGTGCCAGCAGTGGGGGGGGAAAACTGTTTTTT. It encodes CASSGGGKLFF.

The chain is built from TRBV27 and TRBJ2-5; 9 nucleotides align to TRBD1. The CDR3 is 16 residues long. V shed 4 bases and J 4 bases; nucleotides not matched to a gene: 10. CDR1 MNHEY and CDR2 SMNVEV come from the germline V gene (reference sequence). CDR3 region: CASSSSHTGGGETQYF. The CDR3 DNA is TGTGCCAGCAGTTCATCCCATACAGGGGGCGGAGAGACCCAGTACTTC.

This chain uses TRBV9 with TRBJ2-3, with D tentatively TRBD1 (5 bases). The germline V gene encodes CDR1 SGDLS and CDR2 YYNGEE. V lost 2 bases to trimming and J lost 0 bases, with 7 bases between them. The CDR3 runs 14 residues. The CDR3 region is CASSVDSSTDTQYF. The DNA of the CDR3 is TGTGCCAGCAGCGTTGACAGTAGCACAGATACGCAGTATTTT.

The J gene is TRBJ2-3, the V gene TRBV9; D is unclear. CDR3 size: 14 residues. In germline, CDR1 is SGDLS, CDR2 YYNGEE. Deletions cut 3 bases from V and 6 bases from J, with 14 bases between. In nucleotides, the CDR3 is TGTGCCAGCAGCGCCTCCCCAAACGGGGATACGCAGTATTTT. Amino acid sequence: CASSASPNGDTQYF.

Notes on this clone: Other DNA sequences within the sample encode an identical CDR3. The V gene is TRBV18, the J gene TRBJ1-1; no reliable D call. CDR1 and CDR2 from the germline V gene are KGHSH and LQKENI. The CDR3 runs 13 residues. V was clipped by 2 bases and J by 4 bases, with 8 bases between them. The CDR3 protein is CASSPRGGTEAFF. The DNA for the CDR3 is TGTGCCAGCTCACCAAGAGGAGGCACTGAAGCTTTCTTT.

The chain links TRBV29-1 to TRBJ2-3; 7 bases line up with TRBD1. CDR1 is SQVTM and CDR2 is ANQGSEA in the germline V gene. V lost 7 bases and J lost 4; bases outside the gene matches: 11. CDR3 size: 14 residues. The CDR3, as DNA: TGCAGCGCCGCTACAGGGGCAGTAGCAGATACGCAGTATTTT. Its protein product is CSAATGAVADTQYF.

The J gene is TRBJ2-2, the V gene TRBV19, with D possibly TRBD2 on 5 matching bases. Deletions cut 0 bases from V and 4 bases from J, with 12 bases between. Germline lookup yields CDR1 LNHDA and CDR2 SQIVND (reference sequence). CDR3 length: 16 amino acids. CDR3 sequence reads: CASSIDLFRGTGELFF. The CDR3 coding sequence is TGTGCCAGTAGTATAGATCTATTCCGGGGCACCGGGGAGCTGTTTTTT.

The sample holds a few counts of this clone. This chain joins TRBV27 and TRBJ2-5, with TRBD2 matching over 8 bases. Gene TRBJ2-7 matches the end of the DNA better, so the J call may be wrong. CDR1 MNHEY and CDR2 SMNVEV come from the germline V gene (reference sequence). The CDR3 runs to 14 residues. This CDR3 reads CASSLGSGAGEQYF. CDR3 DNA: TGTGCCAGCAGTTTAGGTAGCGGGGCCGGCGAGCAGTACTTC.

The chain combines TRBV27 with TRBJ2-7, with TRBD2 identical over 9 bases. The junction had 3 bases not matched to a gene; V was cut back by 4 bases and J by 2 bases. From germline, CDR1 is MNHEY and CDR2 SMNVEV (reference sequence). CDR3 length: 14 amino acids. The CDR3 reads CASSWRGGPYEQYF. CDR3 in DNA: TGTGCCAGCAGTTGGCGGGGGGGTCCCTACGAGCAGTACTTC.

V usage is TRBV5-5 and J usage is TRBJ2-7; 7 positions match TRBD1. There are 15 residues in the CDR3. CDR1 is SGHKS, CDR2 YYEKEE, per germline (reference sequence). The J segment lost 2 bases and the V segment lost 2 bases, leaving 7 bases of the junction unmatched. The CDR3 region has the DNA TGTGCCAGCAGCTTTTTCCCGGGACAGACCTACGAGCAGTACTTC. The encoded protein is CASSFFPGQTYEQYF.

This chain joins TRBV28 and TRBJ1-5; D is ambiguous. Germline CDR1 is MDHEN and CDR2 is SYDVKM. V lost 4 bases and J lost 1, with 5 bases in between. This CDR3 has 13 residues. DNA for the CDR3: TGTGCCAGCAGTTATCAGAGCAATCAGCCCCAGCATTTT. Its protein is CASSYQSNQPQHF.

This clone was detected only once. This rearrangement joins TRBV18 to TRBJ1-5; a weak D match, TRBD1 (6 bases). The CDR3 sequence is 13 residues long. CDR1 KGHSH and CDR2 LQKENI come from the germline V gene. With 8 bases removed from V and 1 base from J, the gap between germline ends came to 9 bases. This CDR3 reads CASVQGSNQPQHF. CDR3 nucleotide sequence: TGTGCCAGCGTACAGGGAAGCAATCAGCCCCAGCATTTT.

This clone was observed a single time. The J gene is TRBJ1-1, the V gene TRBV5-1; 7 bases are a match to TRBD1. Germline V gives CDR1 SGHRS, CDR2 YFSETQ. The CDR3 is 13 amino acids. Losses at the gene ends were 2 bases for V and 10 bases for J; bases not matched to a gene: 8. CDR3 protein: CASSFTGTEGAFF. In nucleotides, the CDR3 is TGCGCCAGCAGCTTTACCGGGACAGAAGGAGCTTTCTTT.

This chain's CDR3 is CSASSGQPQHF. The CDR3 region has the DNA TGCAGTGCCTCAAGCGGGCAGCCCCAGCATTTT. The chain recombines TRBV20-1 with TRBJ1-5; D is ambiguous. V was trimmed by 6 bases and J by 7 bases, leaving 10 bases between them. CDR3 length equals 11 residues. Germline values: CDR1 DFQATT, CDR2 SNEGSKA (reference sequence).

This clone has a single count. V usage is TRBV27 and J usage is TRBJ1-6, with D uncertain. Germline V gives CDR1 MNHEY, CDR2 SMNVEV (reference sequence). The CDR3 is 13 residues long. Trimming pared 6 bases from V and 11 bases from J, leaving 14 bases between. CDR3 region: CASSLTLGTPLHF. The CDR3 coding sequence is TGTGCCAGCAGCTTGACGTTGGGCACACCCCTCCACTTT.

This chain joins TRBV18 and TRBJ1-6; D gene uncertain. Trimming left V 4 bases short and J 10 bases short, with 11 bases between. Germline CDR1 is KGHSH and CDR2 is LQKENI. This CDR3 is built from 13 residues. The DNA of the CDR3 is TGTGCCAGCTCACAGGGAGGCGAATCACCCCTCCACTTT. This encodes CASSQGGESPLHF. Supplemented by reference TRBV18 and TRBJ1-6, the full variable domain reads NAGVMQNPRHLVRRRGQEARLRCSPMKGHSHVYWYRQLPEEGLKFMVYLQKENIIDESGMPKERFSAEFPKEGPSILRIQQVVRGDSAAYFCASSQGGESPLHFGNGTRLTVT.

The chain carries TRBV21-1 and TRBJ2-7; the listed D gene, TRBD2, was not tested against the DNA. TRBV21-1 is shown as a pseudogene. The CDR3 is 17 residues long. The DNA for the CDR3 is TGTGCCAGGAGACGATTGGGGGCGGGGGAACCATCCTACGAGCAGTACTTC. Encoded protein: CARRRLGAGEPSYEQYF.

V usage is TRBV6-6 and J usage is TRBJ1-1; the D is unclear. CDR1 is MNHNY and CDR2 is SVGAGI in the germline V gene (reference sequence). The germline V and J ends were trimmed by 2 bases and 1 base, with 5 bases remaining between them. The CDR3 runs 13 residues. Written as DNA, the CDR3 is TGTGCCAGCAGTTACAAGCCGAACACTGAAGCTTTCTTT. This sequence encodes CASSYKPNTEAFF.

This clone has only a few counts. This chain uses TRBV5-4 with TRBJ1-4; TRBD1 is a possible D gene (5 bases). Germline CDR1 SGHNT, CDR2 YYREEE (reference sequence). The CDR3 consists of 16 residues. The ends were cut back, 3 bases at V and 3 bases at J, with 15 bases in the middle. Here the CDR3 reads CASSWTPGLSNEKLFF. CDR3 bases: TGTGCCAGCAGCTGGACACCGGGACTCTCTAATGAAAAACTGTTTTTT. The full variable domain, completed using reference TRBV5-4 and TRBJ1-4, is ETGVTQSPTHLIKTRGQQVTLRCSSQSGHNTVSWYQQALGQGPQFIFQYYREEENGRGNFPPRFSGLQFPNYSSELNVNALELDDSALYLCASSWTPGLSNEKLFFGSGTQLSVL.

This chain uses TRBV7-2 with TRBJ2-7; 7 bases match TRBD2. V lost 3 bases to trimming and J lost 6 bases; unmatched junction nucleotides: 5. The CDR3 extends over 13 amino acids. Germline V lookup: CDR1 SGHTA, CDR2 FQGNSA. CDR3 sequence reads: CASSLSGEGEQYF. The CDR3 coding sequence is TGTGCCAGCAGCTTGAGCGGGGAAGGCGAGCAGTACTTC.

This chain links TRBV11-2 with TRBJ2-5; the match to TRBD1 covers 10 bases. V was pared by 5 bases and J by 5 bases, with 8 bases of the junction left unmatched. Germline V gene data show CDR1 as SGHAT and CDR2 as FQNNGV. The CDR3 totals 15 residues. CDR3 DNA sequence: TGTGCCAGCAGCCCTCGGACAGGGGGTGGGGAGACCCAGTACTTC. Translating gives CASSPRTGGGETQYF.

The V call is TRBV6-1, the J call TRBJ1-1; 10 positions match TRBD1. The CDR3 runs 14 residues. V lost 5 bases, J lost 3 bases, and 3 bases stayed unmatched. Germline-derived CDR1 and CDR2 are MNHNS and SASEGT. The DNA for the CDR3 is TGTGCCAGCAGTAGGACAGGGGGAGACACTGAAGCTTTCTTT. Translating it yields CASSRTGGDTEAFF.

A remark on this clone: The junction departs from the called germline gene at one end, perhaps through a read error. V usage is TRBV30 and J usage is TRBJ1-2; perhaps TRBD1 as D (5 bases). The CDR3 contains 16 residues. Germline assignment: CDR1 GTSNPN and CDR2 SVGIG (reference sequence). The CDR3 nucleotides read TGTGCCGGGAGGGGAGGAGATCGAAACGGACTTTATGGCTACACCTTC. The encoded protein is CAGRGGDRNGLYGYTF.

The chain links TRBV18 to TRBJ2-7, with 8 bases identical to TRBD1. CDR3 length: 15 residues. CDR1 is KGHSH, CDR2 LQKENI, per germline. The ends lost 4 bases at V and 0 bases at J; junction bases unmatched: 5. CDR3 protein: CASSLSGGFSYEQYF. CDR3 sequence (DNA): TGTGCCAGCTCACTATCAGGGGGCTTCTCCTACGAGCAGTACTTC.

V is TRBV6-1 and J is TRBJ1-2; 8 bases align to TRBD1. The V segment lost 2 bases and the J segment 4 bases; nucleotides outside the gene matches: 3. Germline assignment: CDR1 MNHNS and CDR2 SASEGT. This CDR3 has 14 residues. CDR3 sequence (DNA): TGTGCCAGCAGTGAACTGGGACAGGTCTATGGCTACACCTTC. Translating it yields CASSELGQVYGYTF.

This clone was seen a few times. This chain connects TRBV5-4 to TRBJ2-7, with 7 bases lining up with TRBD1. From germline, CDR1 is SGHNT and CDR2 YYREEE (reference sequence). V was clipped by 5 bases and J by 3 bases; unmatched bases: 11. The CDR3 covers 15 residues. The CDR3 nucleotides are TGTGCCAGCAGTTATCCGGGACAGAGATACTACGAGCAGTACTTC. Its translation is CASSYPGQRYYEQYF.

This rearrangement joins TRBV21-1 to TRBJ1-2; TRBD1, the table's D call, lacks a check against the DNA. TRBV21-1 has pseudogene status. This CDR3 region has 15 residues. In DNA, the CDR3 is TGTGCCAGCAACCCGGACAGGGCGAAGGACTATGGCTACACCTTC. This gives the protein CASNPDRAKDYGYTF.

This chain joins TRBV7-3 and TRBJ2-2; TRBD2 aligns across 11 bases. Germline CDR1 reads SGHTA; CDR2 reads FQGTGA. The V gene end was trimmed by 2 bases and the J gene end by 4 bases; junction bases not matched to a gene: 6. The CDR3 covers 17 residues. The CDR3 spells CASSLSLAGGITGELFF. In nucleotides, the CDR3 is TGTGCCAGCAGCTTATCTCTAGCGGGGGGTATCACCGGGGAGCTGTTTTTT.